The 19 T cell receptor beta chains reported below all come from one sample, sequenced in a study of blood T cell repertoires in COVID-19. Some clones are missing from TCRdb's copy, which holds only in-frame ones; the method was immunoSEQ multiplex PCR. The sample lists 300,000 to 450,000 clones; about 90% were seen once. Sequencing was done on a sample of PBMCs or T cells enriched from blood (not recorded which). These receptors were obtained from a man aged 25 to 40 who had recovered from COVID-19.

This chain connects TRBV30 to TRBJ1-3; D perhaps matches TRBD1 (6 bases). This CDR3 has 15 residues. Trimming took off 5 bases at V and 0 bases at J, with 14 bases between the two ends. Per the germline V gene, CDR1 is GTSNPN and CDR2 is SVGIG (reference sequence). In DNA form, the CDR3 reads TGTGCCTGGGATACAGGGTCTTACTCTGGAAACACCATATATTTT. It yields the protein CAWDTGSYSGNTIYF.

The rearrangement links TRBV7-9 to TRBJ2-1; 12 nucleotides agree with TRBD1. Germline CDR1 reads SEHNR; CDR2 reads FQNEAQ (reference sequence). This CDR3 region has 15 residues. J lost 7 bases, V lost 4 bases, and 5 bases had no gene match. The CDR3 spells CASSSRDRGRNEQFF. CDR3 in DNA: TGTGCCAGCAGCTCCCGGGACAGGGGGCGAAATGAGCAGTTCTTC.

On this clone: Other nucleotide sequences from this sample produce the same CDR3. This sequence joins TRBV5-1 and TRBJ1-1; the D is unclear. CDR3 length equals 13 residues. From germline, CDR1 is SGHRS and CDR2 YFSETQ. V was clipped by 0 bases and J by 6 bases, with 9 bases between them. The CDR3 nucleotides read TGCGCCAGCAGCTTGGCGAGCGTCCCTGAAGCTTTCTTT. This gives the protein CASSLASVPEAFF.

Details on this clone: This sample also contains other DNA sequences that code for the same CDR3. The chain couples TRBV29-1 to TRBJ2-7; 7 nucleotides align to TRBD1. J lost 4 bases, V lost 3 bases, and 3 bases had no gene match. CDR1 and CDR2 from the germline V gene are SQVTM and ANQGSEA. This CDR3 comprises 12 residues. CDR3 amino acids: CSVEGRGYEQYF. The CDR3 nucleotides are TGCAGCGTTGAGGGCAGGGGGTACGAGCAGTACTTC.

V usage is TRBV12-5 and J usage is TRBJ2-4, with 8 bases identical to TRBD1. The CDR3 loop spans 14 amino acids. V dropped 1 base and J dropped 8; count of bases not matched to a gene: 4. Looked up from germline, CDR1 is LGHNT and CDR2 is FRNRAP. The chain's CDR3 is CASGLGQGSYIQYF. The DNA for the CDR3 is TGTGCTAGTGGTTTGGGACAGGGGAGTTACATTCAGTACTTC. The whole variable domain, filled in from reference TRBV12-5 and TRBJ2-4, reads DARVTQTPRHKVTEMGQEVTMRCQPILGHNTVFWYRQTMMQGLELLAYFRNRAPLDDSGMPKDRFSAEMPDATLATLKIQPSEPRDSAVYFCASGLGQGSYIQYFGAGTRLSVL.

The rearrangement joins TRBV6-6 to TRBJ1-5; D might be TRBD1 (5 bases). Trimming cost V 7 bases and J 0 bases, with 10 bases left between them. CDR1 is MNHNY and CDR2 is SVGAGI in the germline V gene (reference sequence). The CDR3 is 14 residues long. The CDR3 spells CASNRRDSNQPQHF. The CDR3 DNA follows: TGTGCCAGCAACAGGCGGGATAGCAATCAGCCCCAGCATTTT.

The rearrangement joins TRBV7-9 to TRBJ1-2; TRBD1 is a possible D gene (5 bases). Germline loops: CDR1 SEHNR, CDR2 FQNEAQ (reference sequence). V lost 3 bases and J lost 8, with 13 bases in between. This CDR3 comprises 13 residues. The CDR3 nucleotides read TGTGCCAGCAGCTTCCTGGGGCGACGCGGCTACACCTTC. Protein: CASSFLGRRGYTF.

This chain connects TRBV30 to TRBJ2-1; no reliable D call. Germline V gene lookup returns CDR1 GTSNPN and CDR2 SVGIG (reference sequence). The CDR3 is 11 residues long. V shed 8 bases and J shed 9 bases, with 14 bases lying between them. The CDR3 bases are TGTGCCACCCAGGCTTTTGGTGAGCAGTTCTTC. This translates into CATQAFGEQFF.

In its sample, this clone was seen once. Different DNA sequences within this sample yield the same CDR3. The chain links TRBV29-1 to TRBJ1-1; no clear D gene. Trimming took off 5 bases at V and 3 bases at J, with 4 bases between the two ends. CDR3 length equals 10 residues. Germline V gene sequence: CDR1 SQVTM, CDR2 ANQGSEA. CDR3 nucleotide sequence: TGCAGCGTTCGGGACACTGAAGCTTTCTTT. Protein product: CSVRDTEAFF.

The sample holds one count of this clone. The CDR3 protein is CASTSGRAYNSPLHF. Here the CDR3 DNA reads TGTGCCAGTACCTCCGGGAGGGCCTATAATTCACCCCTCCACTTT. This chain links TRBV19 with TRBJ1-6; D is undetermined. V gave up 7 bases and J gave up 2 bases, with 12 bases separating them. From germline, CDR1 is LNHDA and CDR2 SQIVND (reference sequence). The CDR3 loop spans 15 amino acids.

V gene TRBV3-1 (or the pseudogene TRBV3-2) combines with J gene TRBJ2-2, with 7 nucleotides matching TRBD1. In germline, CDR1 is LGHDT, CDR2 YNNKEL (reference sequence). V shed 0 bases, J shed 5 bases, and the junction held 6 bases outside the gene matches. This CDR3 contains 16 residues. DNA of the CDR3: TGTGCCAGCAGCCAAGATATGGGGACAGAAACCGGGGAGCTGTTTTTT. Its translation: CASSQDMGTETGELFF.

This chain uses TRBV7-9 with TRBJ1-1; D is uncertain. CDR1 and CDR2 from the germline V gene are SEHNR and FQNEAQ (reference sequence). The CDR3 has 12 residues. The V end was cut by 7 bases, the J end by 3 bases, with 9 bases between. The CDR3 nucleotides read TGTGCCAGCATTAAAGTAGACACTGAAGCTTTCTTT. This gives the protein CASIKVDTEAFF.

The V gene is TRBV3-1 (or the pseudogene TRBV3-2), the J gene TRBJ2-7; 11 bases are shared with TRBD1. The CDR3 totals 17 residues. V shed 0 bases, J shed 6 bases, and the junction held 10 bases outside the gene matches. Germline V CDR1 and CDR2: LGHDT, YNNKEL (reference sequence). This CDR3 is CASSQDPKDRGRVEQYF. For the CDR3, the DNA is TGTGCCAGCAGCCAAGATCCCAAGGACAGGGGGCGTGTCGAGCAGTACTTC.

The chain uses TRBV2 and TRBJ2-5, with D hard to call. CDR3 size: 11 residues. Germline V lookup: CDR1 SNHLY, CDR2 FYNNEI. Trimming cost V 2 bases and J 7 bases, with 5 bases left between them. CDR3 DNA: TGTGCCAGCAGTGAAAGAGCGACCCAGTACTTC. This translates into CASSERATQYF.

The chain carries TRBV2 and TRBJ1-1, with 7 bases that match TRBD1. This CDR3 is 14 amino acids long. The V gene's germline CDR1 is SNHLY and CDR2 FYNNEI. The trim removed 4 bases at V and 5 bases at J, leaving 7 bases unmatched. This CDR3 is CASSGRQGGTEAFF. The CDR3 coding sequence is TGTGCCAGCAGTGGCCGACAGGGAGGTACTGAAGCTTTCTTT.

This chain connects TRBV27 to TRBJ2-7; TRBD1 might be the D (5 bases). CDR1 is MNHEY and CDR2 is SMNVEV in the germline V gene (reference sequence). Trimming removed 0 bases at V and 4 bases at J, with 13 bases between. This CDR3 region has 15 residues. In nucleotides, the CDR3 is TGTGCCAGCAGTTTATCCGCAAACCAGGGTTACGAGCAGTACTTC. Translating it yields CASSLSANQGYEQYF.

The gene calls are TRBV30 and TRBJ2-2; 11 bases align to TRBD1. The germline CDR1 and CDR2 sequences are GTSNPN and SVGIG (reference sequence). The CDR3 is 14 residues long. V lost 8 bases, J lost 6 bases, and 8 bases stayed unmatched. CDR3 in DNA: TGTGCCAACTCCGGACAGGGGGCCTCCGGGGAGCTGTTTTTT. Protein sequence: CANSGQGASGELFF.

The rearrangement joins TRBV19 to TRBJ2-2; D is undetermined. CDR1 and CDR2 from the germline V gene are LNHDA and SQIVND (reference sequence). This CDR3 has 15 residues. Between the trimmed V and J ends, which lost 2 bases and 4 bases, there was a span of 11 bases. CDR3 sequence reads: CASSIRGFFTGELFF. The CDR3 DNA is TGTGCCAGTAGTATAAGAGGTTTCTTCACCGGGGAGCTGTTTTTT. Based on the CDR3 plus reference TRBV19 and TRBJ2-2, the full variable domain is DGGITQSPKYLFRKEGQNVTLSCEQNLNHDAMYWYRQDPGQGLRLIYYSQIVNDFQKGDIAEGYSVSREKKESFPLTVTSAQKNPTAFYLCASSIRGFFTGELFFGEGSRLTVL.

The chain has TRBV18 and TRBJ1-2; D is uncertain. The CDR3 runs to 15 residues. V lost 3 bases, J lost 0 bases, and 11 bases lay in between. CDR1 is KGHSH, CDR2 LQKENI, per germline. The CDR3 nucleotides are TGTGCCAGCTCACCGACGGAGGAGGCTAACTATGGCTACACCTTC. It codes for CASSPTEEANYGYTF.